This note documents a single T cell receptor beta chain sequence. Its antigen remains unknown. CDR1 and CDR2 (germline): SGHRS, YFSETQ. J was trimmed by 5 bases and V by 2 bases; bases with no gene match: 3. The CDR3 has 13 residues. This record comes from a study of shared clonotypes between healthy human individuals. Study overall: Each donor's CD8 memory used one plate, CD8 naive two, each CD4 subset three.

Data came from immunoSEQ multiplex PCR; TCRdb stores just in-frame clones and leaves some out. Here the sample spans 850,000 to 1,200,000 clones, more than 65% being singletons. Study-level points and caveats: Clonotype sharing across a few donors was observed for 5% to 6.5% of naive CD4 clonotypes. Among donors, sharing of clonotypes was expected to be affected by sequencing depth. Few donors restricted represented genetic and exposure-history diversity.

This TCR came from a young man in good health. The specimen sequenced was memory CD4+ T cells sorted from blood. The subset denotes: CD45RA-negative fraction. The V gene is TRBV5-1, the J gene TRBJ1-1; the match to TRBD1 covers 7 bases. CDR3: CASSFTGVTEAFF. The CDR3 DNA reads TGCGCCAGCAGCTTTACAGGGGTGACTGAAGCTTTCTTT.